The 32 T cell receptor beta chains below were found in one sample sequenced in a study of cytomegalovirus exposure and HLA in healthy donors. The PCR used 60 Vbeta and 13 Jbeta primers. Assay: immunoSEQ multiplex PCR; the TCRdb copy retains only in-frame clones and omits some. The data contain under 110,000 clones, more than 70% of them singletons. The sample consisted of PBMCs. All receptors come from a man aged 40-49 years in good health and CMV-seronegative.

The CDR3 DNA follows: TGTGCCAGTAGTTACAACCAAGAGACCCAGTACTTC. Amino acids: CASSYNQETQYF. V usage is TRBV19 and J usage is TRBJ2-5; no clear D gene. Per the germline V gene, CDR1 is LNHDA and CDR2 is SQIVND (reference sequence). The V end was cut by 5 bases, the J end by 0 bases, with 4 bases between. The CDR3 has 12 residues.

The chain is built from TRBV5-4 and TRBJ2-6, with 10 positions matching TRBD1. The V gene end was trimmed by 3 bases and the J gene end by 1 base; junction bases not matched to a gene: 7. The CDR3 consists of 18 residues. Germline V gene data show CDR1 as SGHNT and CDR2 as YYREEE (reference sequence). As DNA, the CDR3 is TGTGCCAGCAGCTGGGGTGGGGGACAGGGGTCTGGGGCCAACGTCCTGACTTTC. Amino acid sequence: CASSWGGGQGSGANVLTF.

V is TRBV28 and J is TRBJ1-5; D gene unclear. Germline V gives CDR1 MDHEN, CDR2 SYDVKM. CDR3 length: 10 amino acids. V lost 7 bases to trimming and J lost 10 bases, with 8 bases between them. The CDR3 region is CASKEGPQHF. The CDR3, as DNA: TGTGCCAGCAAGGAGGGTCCCCAGCATTTT. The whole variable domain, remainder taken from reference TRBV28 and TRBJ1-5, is DVKVTQSSRYLVKRTGEKVFLECVQDMDHENMFWYRQDPGLGLRLIYFSYDVKMKEKGDIPEGYSVSREKKERFSLILESASTNQTSMYLCASKEGPQHFGDGTRLSIL.

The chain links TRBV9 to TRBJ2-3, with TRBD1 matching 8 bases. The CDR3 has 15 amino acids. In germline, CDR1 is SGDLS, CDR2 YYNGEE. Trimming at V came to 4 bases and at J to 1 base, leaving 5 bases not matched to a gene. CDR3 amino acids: CASSFQTGGTDTQYF. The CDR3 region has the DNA TGTGCCAGCAGCTTCCAGACAGGGGGCACAGATACGCAGTATTTT.

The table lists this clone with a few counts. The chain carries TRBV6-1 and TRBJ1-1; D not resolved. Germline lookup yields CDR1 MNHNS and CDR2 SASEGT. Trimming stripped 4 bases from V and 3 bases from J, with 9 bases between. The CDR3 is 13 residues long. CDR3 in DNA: TGTGCCAGCAGTGGAACCTTAGACACTGAAGCTTTCTTT. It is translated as CASSGTLDTEAFF.

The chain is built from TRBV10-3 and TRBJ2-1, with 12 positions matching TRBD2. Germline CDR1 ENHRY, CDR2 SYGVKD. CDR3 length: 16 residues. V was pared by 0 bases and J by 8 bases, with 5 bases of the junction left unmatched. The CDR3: CAISESLAGGLDEQFF. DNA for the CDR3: TGTGCCATCAGTGAGTCACTAGCGGGGGGTTTGGATGAGCAGTTCTTC.

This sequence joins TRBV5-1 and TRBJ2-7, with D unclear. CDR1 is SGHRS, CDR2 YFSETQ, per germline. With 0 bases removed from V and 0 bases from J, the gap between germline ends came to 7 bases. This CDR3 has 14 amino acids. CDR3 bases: TGCGCCAGCAGCTTGGCAGTAATCTCCTACGAGCAGTACTTC. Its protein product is CASSLAVISYEQYF.

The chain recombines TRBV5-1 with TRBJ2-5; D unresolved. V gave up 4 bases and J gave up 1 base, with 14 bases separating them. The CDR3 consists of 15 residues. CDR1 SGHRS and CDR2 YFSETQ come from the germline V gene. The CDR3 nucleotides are TGCGCCAGCAGCGCCGGCGGTCTCCCCCAAGAGACCCAGTACTTC. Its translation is CASSAGGLPQETQYF.

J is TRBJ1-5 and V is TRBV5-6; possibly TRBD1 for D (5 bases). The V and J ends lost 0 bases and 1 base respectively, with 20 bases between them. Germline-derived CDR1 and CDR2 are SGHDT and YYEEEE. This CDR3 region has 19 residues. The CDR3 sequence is CASSLECWGRGPSNQPQHF. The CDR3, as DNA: TGTGCCAGCAGCTTGGAGTGTTGGGGAAGGGGTCCGAGCAATCAGCCCCAGCATTTT.

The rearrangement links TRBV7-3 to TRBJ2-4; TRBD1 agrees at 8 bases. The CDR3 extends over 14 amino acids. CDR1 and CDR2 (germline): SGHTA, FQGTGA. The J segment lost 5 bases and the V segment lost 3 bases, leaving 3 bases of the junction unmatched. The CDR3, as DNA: TGTGCCAGCAGCTTGACAGGGGTTGAAAACATTCAGTACTTC. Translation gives CASSLTGVENIQYF.

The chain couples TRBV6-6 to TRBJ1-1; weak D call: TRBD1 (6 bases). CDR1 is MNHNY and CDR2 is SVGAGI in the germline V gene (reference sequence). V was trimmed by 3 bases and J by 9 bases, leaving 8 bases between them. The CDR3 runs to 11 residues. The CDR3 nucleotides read TGTGCCAGCAGTTATTGGGACAAAGCTTTCTTT. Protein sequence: CASSYWDKAFF.

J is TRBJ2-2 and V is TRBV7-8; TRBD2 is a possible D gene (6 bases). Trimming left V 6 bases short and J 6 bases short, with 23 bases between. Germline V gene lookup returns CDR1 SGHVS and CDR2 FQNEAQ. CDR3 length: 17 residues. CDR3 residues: CASREAGPSGVAGELFF. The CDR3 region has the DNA TGTGCCAGCAGGGAAGCGGGCCCCTCCGGGGTAGCCGGGGAGCTGTTTTTT. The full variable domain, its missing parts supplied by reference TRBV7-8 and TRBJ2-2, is GAGVSQSPRYKVAKRGQDVALRCDPISGHVSLFWYQQALGQGPEFLTYFQNEAQLDKSGLPSDRFFAERPEGSVSTLKIQRTQQEDSAVYLCASREAGPSGVAGELFFGEGSRLTVL.

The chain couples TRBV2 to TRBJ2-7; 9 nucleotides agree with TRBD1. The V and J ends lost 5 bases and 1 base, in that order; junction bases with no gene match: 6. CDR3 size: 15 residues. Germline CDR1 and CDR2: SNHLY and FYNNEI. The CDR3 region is CASSISGQGSYEQYF. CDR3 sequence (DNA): TGTGCCAGCAGTATAAGCGGACAGGGGTCCTACGAGCAGTACTTC.

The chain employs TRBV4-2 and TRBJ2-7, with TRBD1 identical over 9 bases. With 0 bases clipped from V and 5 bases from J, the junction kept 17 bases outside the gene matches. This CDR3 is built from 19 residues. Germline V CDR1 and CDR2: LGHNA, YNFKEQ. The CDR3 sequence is CASSQEYLPGDRVWNEQYF. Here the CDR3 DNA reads TGTGCCAGCAGCCAAGAATACTTACCGGGGGACAGGGTGTGGAACGAGCAGTACTTC.

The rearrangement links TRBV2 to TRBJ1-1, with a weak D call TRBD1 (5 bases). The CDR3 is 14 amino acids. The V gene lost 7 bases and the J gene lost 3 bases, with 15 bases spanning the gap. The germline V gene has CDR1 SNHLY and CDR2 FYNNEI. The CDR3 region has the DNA TGTGCCAGCACTCCGCGGGGGGACTACACTGAAGCTTTCTTT. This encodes CASTPRGDYTEAFF.

DNA for the CDR3: TGTGCCAGCAGCTGGGGGCGGGGGGAGACCCAGTACTTC. It encodes CASSWGRGETQYF. The chain combines TRBV7-6 with TRBJ2-5, with D maybe TRBD2 (7 bases). Trimming cost V 4 bases and J 5 bases, with 11 bases left between them. CDR3 size: 13 residues. CDR1 and CDR2 from the germline V gene are SGHVS and FNYEAQ. Based on the CDR3 plus reference TRBV7-6 and TRBJ2-5, the full variable domain is GAGVSQSPRYKVTKRGQDVALRCDPISGHVSLYWYRQALGQGPEFLTYFNYEAQQDKSGLPNDRFSAERPEGSISTLTIQRTEQRDSAMYRCASSWGRGETQYFGPGTRLLVL.

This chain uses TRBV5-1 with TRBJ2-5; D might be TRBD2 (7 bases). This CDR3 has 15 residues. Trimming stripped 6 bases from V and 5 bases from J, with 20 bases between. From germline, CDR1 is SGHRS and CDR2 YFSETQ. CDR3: CASTVGGGSEETQYF. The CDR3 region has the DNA TGCGCCAGCACCGTGGGGGGGGGCTCTGAGGAGACCCAGTACTTC.

In DNA form, the CDR3 reads TGTGCCAGCGACTGGACGGGGAGCTCCTATAATTCACCCCTCCACTTT. Translation gives CASDWTGSSYNSPLHF. The V gene is TRBV27, the J gene TRBJ1-6; D remains unclear. In germline, CDR1 is MNHEY, CDR2 SMNVEV (reference sequence). The ends were cut back, 8 bases at V and 0 bases at J, with 14 bases in the middle. This CDR3 spans 16 amino acids.

CDR3 in DNA: TGTGCCAGCAGCCCCACACAGGGGCGTAACTATGGCTACACCTTC. Translated: CASSPTQGRNYGYTF. This rearrangement joins TRBV9 to TRBJ1-2; 7 nucleotides match TRBD1. With 4 bases clipped from V and 1 base from J, the junction kept 7 bases outside the gene matches. The CDR3 is 15 amino acids. Per the germline V gene, CDR1 is SGDLS and CDR2 is YYNGEE.

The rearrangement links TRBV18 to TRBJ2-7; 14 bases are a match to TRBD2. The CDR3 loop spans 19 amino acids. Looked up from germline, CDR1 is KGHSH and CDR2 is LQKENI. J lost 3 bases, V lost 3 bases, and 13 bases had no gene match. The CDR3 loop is CASSPKPGLAGATNYEQYF. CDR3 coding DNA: TGTGCCAGCTCACCGAAACCGGGACTAGCGGGGGCCACAAACTACGAGCAGTACTTC.

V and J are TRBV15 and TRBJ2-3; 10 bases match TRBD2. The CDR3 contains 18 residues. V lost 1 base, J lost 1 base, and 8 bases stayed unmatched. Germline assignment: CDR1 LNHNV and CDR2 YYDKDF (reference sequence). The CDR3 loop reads CATSRAYSSGGGTDTQYF. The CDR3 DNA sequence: TGTGCCACCAGCAGAGCCTACTCTAGCGGGGGAGGCACAGATACGCAGTATTTT.

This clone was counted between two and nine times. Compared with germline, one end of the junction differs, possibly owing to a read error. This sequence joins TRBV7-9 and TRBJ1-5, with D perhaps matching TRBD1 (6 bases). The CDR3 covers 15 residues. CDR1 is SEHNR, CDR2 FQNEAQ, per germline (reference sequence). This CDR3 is CSSSLTGIGNQPQHF. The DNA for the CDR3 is TGTTCCAGCAGCCTCACAGGGATTGGCAATCAGCCCCAGCATTTT.

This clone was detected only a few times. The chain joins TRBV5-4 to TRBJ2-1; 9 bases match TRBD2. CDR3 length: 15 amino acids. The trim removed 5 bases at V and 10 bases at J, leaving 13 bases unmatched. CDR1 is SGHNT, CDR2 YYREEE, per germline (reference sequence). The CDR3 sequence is CASRERGGGAREQFF. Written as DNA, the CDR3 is TGTGCCAGCAGGGAACGAGGCGGGGGGGCTCGGGAGCAGTTCTTC.

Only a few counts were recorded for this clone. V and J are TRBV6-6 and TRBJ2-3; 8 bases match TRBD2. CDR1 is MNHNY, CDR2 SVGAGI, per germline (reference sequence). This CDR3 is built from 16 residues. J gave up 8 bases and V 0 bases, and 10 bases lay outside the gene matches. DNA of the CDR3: TGTGCCAGCAGTTACTCGGCGGGGGGCTTCCGAGGTACGCAGTATTTT. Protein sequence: CASSYSAGGFRGTQYF.

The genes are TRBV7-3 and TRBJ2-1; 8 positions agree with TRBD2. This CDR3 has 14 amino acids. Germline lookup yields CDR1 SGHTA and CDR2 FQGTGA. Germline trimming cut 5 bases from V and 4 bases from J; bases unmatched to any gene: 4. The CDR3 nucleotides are TGTGCCAGCAGCACCGCGGGGGGTTACAATGAGCAGTTCTTC. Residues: CASSTAGGYNEQFF.

The CDR3 nucleotides read TGTGCCAGCAGCGGGACAGGGGGGATGGAAGAGACCCAGTACTTC. This sequence encodes CASSGTGGMEETQYF. The rearrangement uses TRBV6-1 and TRBJ2-5, with 11 nucleotides matching TRBD1. The CDR3 runs 15 residues. V gave up 6 bases and J gave up 3 bases; unmatched junction bases: 6. Per the germline V gene, CDR1 is MNHNS and CDR2 is SASEGT.

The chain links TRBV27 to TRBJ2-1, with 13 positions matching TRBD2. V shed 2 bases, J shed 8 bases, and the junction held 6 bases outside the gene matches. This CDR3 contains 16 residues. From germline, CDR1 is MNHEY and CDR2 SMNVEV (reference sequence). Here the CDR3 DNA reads TGTGCCAGCAGTTTAATCCGGACTAGCGGGGGCGATGAGCAGTTCTTC. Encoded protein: CASSLIRTSGGDEQFF.

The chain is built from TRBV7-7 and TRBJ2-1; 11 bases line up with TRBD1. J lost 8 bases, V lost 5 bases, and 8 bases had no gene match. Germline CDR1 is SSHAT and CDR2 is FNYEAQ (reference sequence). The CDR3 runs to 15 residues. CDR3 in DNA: TGTGCCAGCAGCCCCGGGACAGGGGGTATCGATGAGCAGTTCTTC. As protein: CASSPGTGGIDEQFF.

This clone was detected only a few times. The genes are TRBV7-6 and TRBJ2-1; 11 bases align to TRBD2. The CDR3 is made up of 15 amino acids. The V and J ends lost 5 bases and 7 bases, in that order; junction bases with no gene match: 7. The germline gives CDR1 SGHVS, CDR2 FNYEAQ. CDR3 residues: CASSPLAGATNEQFF. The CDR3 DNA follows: TGTGCCAGCAGCCCACTAGCGGGGGCTACGAATGAGCAGTTCTTC.

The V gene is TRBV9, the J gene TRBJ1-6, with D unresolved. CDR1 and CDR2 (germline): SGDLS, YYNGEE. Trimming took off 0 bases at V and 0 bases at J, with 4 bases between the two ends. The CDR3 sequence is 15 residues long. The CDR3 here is CASSVGSSYNSPLHF. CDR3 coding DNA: TGTGCCAGCAGCGTAGGGAGCTCCTATAATTCACCCCTCCACTTT.

CDR3 loop: CASSVGSRSEKLFF. CDR3 bases: TGTGCCAGCAGCGTAGGCTCGCGTAGTGAAAAACTGTTTTTT. The chain is built from TRBV9 and TRBJ1-4; D call uncertain. Germline V gene data show CDR1 as SGDLS and CDR2 as YYNGEE. V lost 0 bases and J lost 7, with 10 bases in between. This CDR3 region has 14 residues.

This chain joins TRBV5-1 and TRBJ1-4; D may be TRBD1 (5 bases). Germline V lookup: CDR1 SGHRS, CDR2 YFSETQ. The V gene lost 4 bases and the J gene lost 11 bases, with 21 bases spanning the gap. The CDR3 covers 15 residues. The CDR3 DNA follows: TGCGCCAGCAGCGTGGGGACGGGAGGGGATTGGAAACTGTTTTTT. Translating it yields CASSVGTGGDWKLFF.